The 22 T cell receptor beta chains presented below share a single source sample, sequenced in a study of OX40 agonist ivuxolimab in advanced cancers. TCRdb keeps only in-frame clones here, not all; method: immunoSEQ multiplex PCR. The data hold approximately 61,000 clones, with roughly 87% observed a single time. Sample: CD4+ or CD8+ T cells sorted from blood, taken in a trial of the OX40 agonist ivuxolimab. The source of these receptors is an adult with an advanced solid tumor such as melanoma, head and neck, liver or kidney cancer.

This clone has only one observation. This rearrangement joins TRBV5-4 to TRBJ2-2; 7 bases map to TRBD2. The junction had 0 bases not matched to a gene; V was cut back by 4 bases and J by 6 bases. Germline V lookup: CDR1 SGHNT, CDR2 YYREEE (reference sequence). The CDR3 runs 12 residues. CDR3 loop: CASSSGAGELFF. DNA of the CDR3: TGTGCCAGCAGCAGCGGGGCCGGGGAGCTGTTTTTT.

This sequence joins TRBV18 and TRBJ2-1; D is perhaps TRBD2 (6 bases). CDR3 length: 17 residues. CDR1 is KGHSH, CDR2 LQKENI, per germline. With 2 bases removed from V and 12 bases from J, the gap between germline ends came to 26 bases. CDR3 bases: TGTGCCAGCTCACCAATGTCTGTCGGGACTGTTCGGCTTTTGCAGTTCTTC. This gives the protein CASSPMSVGTVRLLQFF.

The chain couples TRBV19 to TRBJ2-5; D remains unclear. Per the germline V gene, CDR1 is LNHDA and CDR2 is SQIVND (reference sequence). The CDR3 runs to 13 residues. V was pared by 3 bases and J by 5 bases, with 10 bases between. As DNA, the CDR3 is TGTGCCAGTAGTATTGGGTCTCCGGAGACCCAGTACTTC. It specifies CASSIGSPETQYF.

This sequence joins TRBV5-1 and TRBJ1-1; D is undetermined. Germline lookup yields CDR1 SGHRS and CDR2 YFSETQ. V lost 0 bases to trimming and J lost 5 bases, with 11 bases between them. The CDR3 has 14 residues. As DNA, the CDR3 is TGCGCCAGCAGCTTGGACCCAGGACGGACTGAAGCTTTCTTT. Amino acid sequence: CASSLDPGRTEAFF.

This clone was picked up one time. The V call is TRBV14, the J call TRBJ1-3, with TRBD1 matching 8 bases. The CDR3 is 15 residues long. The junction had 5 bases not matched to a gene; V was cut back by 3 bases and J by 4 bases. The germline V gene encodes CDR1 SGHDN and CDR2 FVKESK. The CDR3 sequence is CASSHGDRKGNTIYF. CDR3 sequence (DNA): TGTGCCAGCAGCCATGGGGACAGGAAAGGAAACACCATATATTTT.

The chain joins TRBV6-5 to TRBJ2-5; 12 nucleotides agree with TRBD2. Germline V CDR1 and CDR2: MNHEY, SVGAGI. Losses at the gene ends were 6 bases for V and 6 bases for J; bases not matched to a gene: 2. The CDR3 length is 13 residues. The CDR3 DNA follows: TGTGCCAGCAGAACTAGCGGGGGGCAGACCCAGTACTTC. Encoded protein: CASRTSGGQTQYF.

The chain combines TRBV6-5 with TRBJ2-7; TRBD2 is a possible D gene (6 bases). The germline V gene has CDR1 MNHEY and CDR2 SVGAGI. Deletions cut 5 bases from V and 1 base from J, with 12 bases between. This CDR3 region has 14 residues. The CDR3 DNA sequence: TGTGCCAGCAGTCGGGTAGGAGGGTCCTACGAGCAGTACTTC. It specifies CASSRVGGSYEQYF.

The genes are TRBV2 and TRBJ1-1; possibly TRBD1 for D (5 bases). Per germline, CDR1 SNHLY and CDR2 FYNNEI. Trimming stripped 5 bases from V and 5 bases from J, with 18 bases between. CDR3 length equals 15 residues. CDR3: CASSTQGGMVTEAFF. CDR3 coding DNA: TGTGCCAGCAGTACTCAGGGAGGGATGGTTACTGAAGCTTTCTTT.

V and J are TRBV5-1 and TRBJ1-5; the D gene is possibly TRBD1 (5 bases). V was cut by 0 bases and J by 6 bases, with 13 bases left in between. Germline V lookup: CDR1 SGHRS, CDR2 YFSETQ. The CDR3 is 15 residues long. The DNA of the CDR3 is TGCGCCAGCAGCTTGGAGGCAGGGAGTACTCAGCCCCAGCATTTT. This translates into CASSLEAGSTQPQHF.

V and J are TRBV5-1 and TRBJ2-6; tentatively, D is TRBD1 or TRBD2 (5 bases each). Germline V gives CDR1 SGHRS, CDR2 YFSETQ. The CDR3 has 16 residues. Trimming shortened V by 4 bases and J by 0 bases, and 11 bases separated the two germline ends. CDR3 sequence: CASSRDGFSGANVLTF. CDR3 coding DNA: TGCGCCAGCAGCCGGGACGGCTTCTCTGGGGCCAACGTCCTGACTTTC.

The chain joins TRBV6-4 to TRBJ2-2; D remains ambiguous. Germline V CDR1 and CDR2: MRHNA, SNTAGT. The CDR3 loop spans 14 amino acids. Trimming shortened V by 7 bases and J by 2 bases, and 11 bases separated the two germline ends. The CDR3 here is CASTPQPNTGELFF. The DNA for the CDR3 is TGTGCCAGCACCCCCCAACCTAACACCGGGGAGCTGTTTTTT.

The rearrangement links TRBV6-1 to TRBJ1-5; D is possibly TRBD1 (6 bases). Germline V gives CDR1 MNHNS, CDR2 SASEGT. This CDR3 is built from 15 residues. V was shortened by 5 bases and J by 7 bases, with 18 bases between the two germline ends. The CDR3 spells CASSKEGPTGQPQHF. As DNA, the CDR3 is TGTGCCAGCAGTAAAGAGGGACCGACAGGACAGCCCCAGCATTTT.

CDR3 in DNA: TGTGCCAGCAGCTTAGGGGCGGGGGGCCCCACAGATACGCAGTATTTT. Its translation: CASSLGAGGPTDTQYF. The chain couples TRBV7-6 to TRBJ2-3; the match to TRBD2 covers 8 bases. CDR3 length equals 16 residues. Germline V gene sequence: CDR1 SGHVS, CDR2 FNYEAQ. V was clipped by 1 base and J by 2 bases; unmatched bases: 5.

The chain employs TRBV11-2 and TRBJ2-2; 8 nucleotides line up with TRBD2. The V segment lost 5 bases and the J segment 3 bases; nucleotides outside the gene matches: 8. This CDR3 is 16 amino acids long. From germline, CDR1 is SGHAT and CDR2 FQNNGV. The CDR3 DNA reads TGTGCCAGCAGCCGACCGGGACTAGGTGACACCGGGGAGCTGTTTTTT. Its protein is CASSRPGLGDTGELFF.

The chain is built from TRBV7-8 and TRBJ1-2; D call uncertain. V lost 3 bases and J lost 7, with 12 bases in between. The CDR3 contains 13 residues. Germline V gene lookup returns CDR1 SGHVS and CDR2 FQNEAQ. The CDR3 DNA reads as TGTGCCAGCAGCTTGGGAAGAAAGGGTGGCTACACCTTC. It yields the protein CASSLGRKGGYTF. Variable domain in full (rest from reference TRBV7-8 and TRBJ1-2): GAGVSQSPRYKVAKRGQDVALRCDPISGHVSLFWYQQALGQGPEFLTYFQNEAQLDKSGLPSDRFFAERPEGSVSTLKIQRTQQEDSAVYLCASSLGRKGGYTFGSGTRLTVV.

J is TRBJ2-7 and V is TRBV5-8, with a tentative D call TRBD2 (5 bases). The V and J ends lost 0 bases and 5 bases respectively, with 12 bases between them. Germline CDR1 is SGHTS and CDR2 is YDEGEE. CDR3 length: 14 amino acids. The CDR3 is CASSLVGESHEQYF. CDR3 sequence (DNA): TGTGCCAGCAGCTTGGTTGGGGAGAGCCACGAGCAGTACTTC.

The CDR3 here is CASSAQGRMNTEAFF. The CDR3 DNA follows: TGTGCCAGCAGTGCACAGGGACGCATGAACACTGAAGCTTTCTTT. The V gene is TRBV6-1, the J gene TRBJ1-1; perhaps TRBD1 as D (6 bases). The CDR3 is made up of 15 amino acids. V was pared by 4 bases and J by 0 bases, with 12 bases between. In germline, CDR1 is MNHNS, CDR2 SASEGT.

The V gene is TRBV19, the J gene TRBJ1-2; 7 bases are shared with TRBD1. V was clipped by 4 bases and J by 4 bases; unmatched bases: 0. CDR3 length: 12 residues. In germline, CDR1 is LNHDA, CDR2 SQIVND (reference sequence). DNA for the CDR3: TGTGCCAGTAGTACAGGGGGCTATGGCTACACCTTC. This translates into CASSTGGYGYTF.

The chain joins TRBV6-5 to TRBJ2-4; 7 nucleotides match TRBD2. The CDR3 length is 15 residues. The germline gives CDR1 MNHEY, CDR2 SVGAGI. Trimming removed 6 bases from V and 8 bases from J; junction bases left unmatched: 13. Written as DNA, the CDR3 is TGTGCCAGCAGACCCGTTTTGGGCGCGGGGGACATTCAGTACTTC. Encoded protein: CASRPVLGAGDIQYF.

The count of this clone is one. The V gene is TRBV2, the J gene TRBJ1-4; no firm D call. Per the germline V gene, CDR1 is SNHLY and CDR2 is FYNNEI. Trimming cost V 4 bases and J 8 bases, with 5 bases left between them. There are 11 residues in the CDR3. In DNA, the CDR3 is TGTGCCAGCAGTGGGAGGGAAAAACTGTTTTTT. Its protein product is CASSGREKLFF.

The CDR3 coding sequence is TGTGCCAGCAGCGAGGGGGGACTAGCGAACATTCAGTACTTC. This sequence encodes CASSEGGLANIQYF. The chain combines TRBV9 with TRBJ2-4; 10 bases fit TRBD2. This CDR3 region has 14 residues. Per germline, CDR1 SGDLS and CDR2 YYNGEE. V was pared by 3 bases and J by 7 bases, with 4 bases of the junction left unmatched.

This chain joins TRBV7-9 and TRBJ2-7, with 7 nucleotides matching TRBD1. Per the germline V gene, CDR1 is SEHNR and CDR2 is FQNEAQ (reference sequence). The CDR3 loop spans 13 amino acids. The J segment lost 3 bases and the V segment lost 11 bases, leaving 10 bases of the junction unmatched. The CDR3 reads CASLMAGGYEQYF. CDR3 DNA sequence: TGTGCCTCGCTCATGGCAGGGGGCTACGAGCAGTACTTC.